Sequencing of this T cell receptor beta chain was carried out in a study of blood T cell repertoires in COVID-19. With respect to this clone: Within the sample, other DNA sequences also encode this same CDR3.

This CDR3 has 14 amino acids. Germline V gives CDR1 SGHTA, CDR2 FQGNSA. Unmatched junction bases numbered 3, after V lost 6 bases and J lost 2 bases. Profiled with immunoSEQ multiplex PCR; TCRdb holds only in-frame clones, not every one. The sample records about 96,000 clones, about 81% being singletons. Specimen: peripheral blood. This chain uses TRBV7-2 with TRBJ1-5; 8 nucleotides align to TRBD1. This TCR derives from an older woman with acute or convalescent COVID-19. The CDR3 here is CASSLDRGNQPQHF. CDR3 bases: TGTGCCAGCAGTTTGGACAGGGGCAATCAGCCCCAGCATTTT.